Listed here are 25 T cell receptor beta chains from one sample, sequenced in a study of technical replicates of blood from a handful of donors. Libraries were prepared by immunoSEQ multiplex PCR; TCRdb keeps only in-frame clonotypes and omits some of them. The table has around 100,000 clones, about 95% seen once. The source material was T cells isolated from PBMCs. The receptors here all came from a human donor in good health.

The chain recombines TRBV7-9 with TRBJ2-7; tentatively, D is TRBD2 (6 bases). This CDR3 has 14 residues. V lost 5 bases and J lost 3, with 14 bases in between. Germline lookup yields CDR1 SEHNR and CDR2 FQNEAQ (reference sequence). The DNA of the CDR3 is TGTGCCAGCAGCGTAGACCGGGAGCTCTACGAGCAGTACTTC. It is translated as CASSVDRELYEQYF.

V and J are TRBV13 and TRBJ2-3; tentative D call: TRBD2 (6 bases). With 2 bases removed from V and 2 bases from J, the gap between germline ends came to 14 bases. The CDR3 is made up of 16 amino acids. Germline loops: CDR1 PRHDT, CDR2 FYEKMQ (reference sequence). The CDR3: CASSLTAGTYTDTQYF. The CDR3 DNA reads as TGTGCCAGCAGCTTAACGGCGGGAACCTACACAGATACGCAGTATTTT.

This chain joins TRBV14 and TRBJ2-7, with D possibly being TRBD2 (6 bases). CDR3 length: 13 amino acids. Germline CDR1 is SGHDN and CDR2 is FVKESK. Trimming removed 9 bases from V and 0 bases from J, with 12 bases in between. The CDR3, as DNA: TGTGCCAGTTTGCCGGACTACTCCTACGAGCAGTACTTC. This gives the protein CASLPDYSYEQYF.

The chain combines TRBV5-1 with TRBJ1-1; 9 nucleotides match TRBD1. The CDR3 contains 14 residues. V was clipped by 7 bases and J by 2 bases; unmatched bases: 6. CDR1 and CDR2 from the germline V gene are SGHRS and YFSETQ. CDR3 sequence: CASGMGQGNTEAFF. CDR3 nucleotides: TGCGCCAGCGGGATGGGACAGGGCAACACTGAAGCTTTCTTT.

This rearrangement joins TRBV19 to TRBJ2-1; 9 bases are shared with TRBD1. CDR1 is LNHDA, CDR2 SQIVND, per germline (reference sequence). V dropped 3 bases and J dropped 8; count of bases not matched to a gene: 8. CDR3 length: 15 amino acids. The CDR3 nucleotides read TGTGCCAGTAGTATGTATTGGGGACAGGGTGATGAGCAGTTCTTC. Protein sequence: CASSMYWGQGDEQFF.

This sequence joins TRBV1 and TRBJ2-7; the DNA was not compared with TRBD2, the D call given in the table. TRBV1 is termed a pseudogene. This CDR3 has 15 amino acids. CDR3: CTSSQGPSGPYEQYF. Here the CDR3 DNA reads TGCACCAGCAGCCAAGGTCCTAGCGGACCCTACGAGCAGTACTTC.

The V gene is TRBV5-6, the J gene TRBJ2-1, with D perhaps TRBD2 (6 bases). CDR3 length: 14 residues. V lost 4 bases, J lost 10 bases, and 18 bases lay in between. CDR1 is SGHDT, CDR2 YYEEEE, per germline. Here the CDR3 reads CASSRRTTPYEQFF. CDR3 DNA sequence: TGTGCCAGCAGCCGGCGGACTACCCCTTACGAGCAGTTCTTC.

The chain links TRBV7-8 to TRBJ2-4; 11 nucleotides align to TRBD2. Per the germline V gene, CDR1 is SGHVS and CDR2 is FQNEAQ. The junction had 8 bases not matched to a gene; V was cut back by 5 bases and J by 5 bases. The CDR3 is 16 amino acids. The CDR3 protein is CASSPIRGLAENIQYF. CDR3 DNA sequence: TGTGCCAGCAGCCCCATAAGGGGACTAGCGGAAAACATTCAGTACTTC.

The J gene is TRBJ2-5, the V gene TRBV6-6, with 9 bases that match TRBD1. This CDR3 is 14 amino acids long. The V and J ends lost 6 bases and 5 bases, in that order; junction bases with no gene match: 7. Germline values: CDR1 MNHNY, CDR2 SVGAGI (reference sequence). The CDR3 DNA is TGTGCCAGCAGCCCGGGACAGGGTAGGGAGACCCAGTACTTC. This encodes CASSPGQGRETQYF.

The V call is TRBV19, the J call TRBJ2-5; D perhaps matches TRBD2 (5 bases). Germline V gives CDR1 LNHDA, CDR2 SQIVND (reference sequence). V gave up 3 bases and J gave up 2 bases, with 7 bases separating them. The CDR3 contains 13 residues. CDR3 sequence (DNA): TGTGCCAGTAGTATGGGAGCTCAAGAGACCCAGTACTTC. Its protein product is CASSMGAQETQYF. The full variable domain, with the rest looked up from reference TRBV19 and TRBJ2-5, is DGGITQSPKYLFRKEGQNVTLSCEQNLNHDAMYWYRQDPGQGLRLIYYSQIVNDFQKGDIAEGYSVSREKKESFPLTVTSAQKNPTAFYLCASSMGAQETQYFGPGTRLLVL.

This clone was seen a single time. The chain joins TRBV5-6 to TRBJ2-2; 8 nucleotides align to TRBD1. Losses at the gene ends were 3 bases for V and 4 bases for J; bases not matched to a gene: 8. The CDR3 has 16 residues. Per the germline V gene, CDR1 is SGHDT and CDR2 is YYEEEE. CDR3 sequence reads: CASSWTRTGSTGELFF. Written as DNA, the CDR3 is TGTGCCAGCAGCTGGACGAGGACAGGGAGCACCGGGGAGCTGTTTTTT.

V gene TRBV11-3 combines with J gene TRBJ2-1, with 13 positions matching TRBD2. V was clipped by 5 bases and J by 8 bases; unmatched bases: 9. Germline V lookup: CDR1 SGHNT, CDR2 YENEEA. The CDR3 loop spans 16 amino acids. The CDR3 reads CASSDSPTSGRDEQFF. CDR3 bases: TGTGCCAGCAGCGATTCCCCCACTAGCGGGAGGGATGAGCAGTTCTTC.

CDR3 bases: TGTGCCAGTAGTATAGATGCAGTCTATGGCTACACCTTC. Protein sequence: CASSIDAVYGYTF. V gene TRBV19 combines with J gene TRBJ1-2, with D uncertain. Germline-derived CDR1 and CDR2 are LNHDA and SQIVND (reference sequence). The V and J ends lost 0 bases and 4 bases respectively, with 6 bases between them. The CDR3 runs to 13 residues.

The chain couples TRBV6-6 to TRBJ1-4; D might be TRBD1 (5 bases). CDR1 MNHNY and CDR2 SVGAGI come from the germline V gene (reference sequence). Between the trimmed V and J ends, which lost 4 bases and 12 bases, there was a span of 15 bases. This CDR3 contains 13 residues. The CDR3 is CASSSLVETELFF. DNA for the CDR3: TGTGCCAGCAGTTCTCTTGTGGAGACAGAACTGTTTTTT.

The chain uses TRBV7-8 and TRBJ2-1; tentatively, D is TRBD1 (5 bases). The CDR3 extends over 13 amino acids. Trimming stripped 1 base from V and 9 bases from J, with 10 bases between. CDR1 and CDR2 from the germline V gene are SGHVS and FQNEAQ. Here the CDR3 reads CASSLEAGFEQFF. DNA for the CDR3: TGTGCCAGCAGCTTAGAGGCAGGGTTTGAGCAGTTCTTC.

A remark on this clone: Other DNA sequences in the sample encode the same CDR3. The CDR3 loop is CASSTTGGTGELFF. The CDR3 DNA reads TGTGCCAGTAGTACCACAGGGGGAACCGGGGAGCTGTTTTTT. V and J are TRBV19 and TRBJ2-2; 8 positions match TRBD1. CDR1 LNHDA and CDR2 SQIVND come from the germline V gene (reference sequence). This CDR3 region has 14 residues. V shed 4 bases, J shed 5 bases, and the junction held 3 bases outside the gene matches.

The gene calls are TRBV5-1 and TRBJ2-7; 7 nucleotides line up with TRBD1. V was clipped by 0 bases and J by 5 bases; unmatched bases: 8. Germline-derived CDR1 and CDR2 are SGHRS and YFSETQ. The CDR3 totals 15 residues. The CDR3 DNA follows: TGCGCCAGCAGCTTGGGCGTTGGACAGGTTGACGAGCAGTACTTC. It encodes CASSLGVGQVDEQYF.

DNA of the CDR3: TGTGCCAGCAGCGTAGGGGAGGAGGATGGCTACACCTTC. Translating gives CASSVGEEDGYTF. V is TRBV9 and J is TRBJ1-2; D unresolved. This CDR3 has 13 residues. V was clipped by 0 bases and J by 6 bases, with 9 bases between them. CDR1 SGDLS and CDR2 YYNGEE come from the germline V gene.

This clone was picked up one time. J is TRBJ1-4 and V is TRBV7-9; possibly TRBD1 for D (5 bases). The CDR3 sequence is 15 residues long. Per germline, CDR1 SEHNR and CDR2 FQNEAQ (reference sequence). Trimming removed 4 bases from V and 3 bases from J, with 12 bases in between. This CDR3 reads CASSSQAGPNEKLFF. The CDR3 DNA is TGTGCCAGCAGCTCCCAGGCAGGGCCTAATGAAAAACTGTTTTTT.

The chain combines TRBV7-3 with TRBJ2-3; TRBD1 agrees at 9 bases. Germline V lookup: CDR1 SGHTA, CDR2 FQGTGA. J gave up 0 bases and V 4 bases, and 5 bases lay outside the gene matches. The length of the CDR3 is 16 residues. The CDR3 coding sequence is TGTGCCAGCAGCTCGATGGGACAGGGCAGCACAGATACGCAGTATTTT. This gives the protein CASSSMGQGSTDTQYF.

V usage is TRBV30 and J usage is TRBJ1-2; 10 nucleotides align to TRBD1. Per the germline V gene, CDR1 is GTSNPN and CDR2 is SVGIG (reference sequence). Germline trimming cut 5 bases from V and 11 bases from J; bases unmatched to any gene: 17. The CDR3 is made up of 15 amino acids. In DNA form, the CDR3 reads TGTGCCTGGGGCAAACCAGGACAGGGGGGGCTAGGGTACACCTTC. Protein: CAWGKPGQGGLGYTF.

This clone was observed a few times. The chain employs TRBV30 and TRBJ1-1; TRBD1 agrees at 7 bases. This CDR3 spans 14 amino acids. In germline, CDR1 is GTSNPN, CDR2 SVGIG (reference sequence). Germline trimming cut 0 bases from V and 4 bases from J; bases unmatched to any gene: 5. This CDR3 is CAWSVQTGVTEAFF. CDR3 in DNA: TGTGCCTGGAGTGTACAAACAGGGGTCACTGAAGCTTTCTTT.

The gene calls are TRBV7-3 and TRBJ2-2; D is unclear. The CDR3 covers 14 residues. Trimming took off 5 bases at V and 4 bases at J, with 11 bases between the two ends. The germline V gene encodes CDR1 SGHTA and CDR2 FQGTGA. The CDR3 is CASSPKTGTGELFF. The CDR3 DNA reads TGTGCCAGCAGCCCGAAGACGGGCACCGGGGAGCTGTTTTTT. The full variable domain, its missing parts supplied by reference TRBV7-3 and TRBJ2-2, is GAGVSQTPSNKVTEKGKYVELRCDPISGHTALYWYRQSLGQGPEFLIYFQGTGAADDSGLPNDRFFAVRPEGSVSTLKIQRTERGDSAVYLCASSPKTGTGELFFGEGSRLTVL.

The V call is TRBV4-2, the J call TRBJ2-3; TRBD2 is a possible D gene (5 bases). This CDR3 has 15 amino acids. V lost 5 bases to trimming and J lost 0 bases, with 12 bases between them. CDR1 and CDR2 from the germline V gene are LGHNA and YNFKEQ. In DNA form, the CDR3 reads TGTGCCAGCAGCACGAGAGGAGGTAGCACAGATACGCAGTATTTT. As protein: CASSTRGGSTDTQYF.

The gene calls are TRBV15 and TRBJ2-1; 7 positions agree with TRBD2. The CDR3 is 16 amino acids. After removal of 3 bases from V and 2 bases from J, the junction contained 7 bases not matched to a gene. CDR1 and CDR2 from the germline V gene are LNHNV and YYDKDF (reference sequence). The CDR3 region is CATSRISGLAYNEQFF. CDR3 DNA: TGTGCCACCAGCAGGATTAGCGGGTTGGCCTACAATGAGCAGTTCTTC.